What follows are 26 T cell receptor beta chains derived from one specimen sequenced in a study of cytomegalovirus exposure and HLA in healthy donors. The PCR made use of 60 Vbeta and 13 Jbeta primers. This table comes from immunoSEQ multiplex PCR, and its TCRdb copy is limited to in-frame clones, with some not included. The profile shows about 160,000 clones, more than 65% of them singletons. The specimen was PBMCs. Receptor source: a middle-aged woman in good health and CMV-seropositive.

This clone was detected a few times. The rearrangement joins TRBV7-9 to TRBJ2-7; weak D call: TRBD2 (6 bases). The CDR3 extends over 16 amino acids. The germline V and J ends were trimmed by 4 bases and 0 bases, with 16 bases remaining between them. Per the germline V gene, CDR1 is SEHNR and CDR2 is FQNEAQ (reference sequence). This chain's CDR3 is CASSSPEGISSYEQYF. For the CDR3, the DNA is TGTGCCAGCAGCTCGCCGGAGGGAATAAGCTCCTACGAGCAGTACTTC.

The chain recombines TRBV27 with TRBJ1-1; 8 nucleotides align to TRBD1. With 9 bases clipped from V and 4 bases from J, the junction kept 10 bases outside the gene matches. CDR1 is MNHEY and CDR2 is SMNVEV in the germline V gene (reference sequence). CDR3 size: 14 residues. CDR3 in amino acids: CASGRGRVSTEAFF. As DNA, the CDR3 is TGTGCCAGTGGCAGGGGGCGAGTTTCCACTGAAGCTTTCTTT.

The rearrangement joins TRBV18 to TRBJ1-2; tentative D call: TRBD1 (6 bases). The CDR3 runs 14 residues. Per germline, CDR1 KGHSH and CDR2 LQKENI. Trimming took off 3 bases at V and 0 bases at J, with 8 bases between the two ends. The CDR3 loop reads CASSPDRANYGYTF. CDR3 bases: TGTGCCAGCTCACCGGACAGAGCTAACTATGGCTACACCTTC.

This clone was seen only once. The rearrangement joins TRBV27 to TRBJ1-6, with TRBD1 matching over 7 bases. Germline trimming cut 6 bases from V and 9 bases from J; bases unmatched to any gene: 8. Germline CDR1 is MNHEY and CDR2 is SMNVEV (reference sequence). The CDR3 has 14 amino acids. Written as DNA, the CDR3 is TGTGCCAGCAGGTGGACAGGTGGAGGTTCACCCCTCCACTTT. It specifies CASRWTGGGSPLHF.

V usage is TRBV9 and J usage is TRBJ1-2; 11 nucleotides line up with TRBD1. CDR1 is SGDLS and CDR2 is YYNGEE in the germline V gene. The V and J ends lost 4 bases and 10 bases, in that order; junction bases with no gene match: 9. This CDR3 is 14 amino acids long. The CDR3 sequence: CASSQPGTGGAYTF. DNA for the CDR3: TGTGCCAGCAGCCAACCTGGGACAGGGGGAGCCTACACCTTC.

The J gene is TRBJ2-5, the V gene TRBV5-1, with D unclear. The J call may be faulty, since TRBJ2-7 better matches the DNA end. The CDR3 consists of 13 residues. Germline assignment: CDR1 SGHRS and CDR2 YFSETQ. DNA for the CDR3: TGCGCCAGCAGCTTGGATCCGTCAAACGAGCAGTACTTC. Its translation: CASSLDPSNEQYF.

This clone was counted between two and nine times. The chain recombines TRBV19 with TRBJ1-1; 9 nucleotides line up with TRBD1. J was trimmed by 5 bases and V by 5 bases; bases with no gene match: 0. This CDR3 has 12 residues. Germline loops: CDR1 LNHDA, CDR2 SQIVND (reference sequence). The chain's CDR3 is CASSGQGTEAFF. The CDR3 coding sequence is TGTGCCAGTAGTGGACAGGGGACTGAAGCTTTCTTT. The whole variable domain, filled in from reference TRBV19 and TRBJ1-1, reads DGGITQSPKYLFRKEGQNVTLSCEQNLNHDAMYWYRQDPGQGLRLIYYSQIVNDFQKGDIAEGYSVSREKKESFPLTVTSAQKNPTAFYLCASSGQGTEAFFGQGTRLTVV.

The DNA for the CDR3 is TGTGCCAGCAGCTTCCGGACTAGCGGGGGGGCCCTAGAGACCCAGTACTTC. This sequence encodes CASSFRTSGGALETQYF. The rearrangement joins TRBV5-6 to TRBJ2-5, with TRBD2 identical over 15 bases. Germline CDR1 SGHDT, CDR2 YYEEEE. Losses at the gene ends were 2 bases for V and 4 bases for J; bases not matched to a gene: 6. This CDR3 spans 17 amino acids.

This clone was observed once. The sample holds other DNA sequences that translate to the same CDR3. The chain carries TRBV20-1 and TRBJ2-3; no clear D gene. The CDR3 is 11 amino acids. CDR1 and CDR2 from the germline V gene are DFQATT and SNEGSKA (reference sequence). With 2 bases removed from V and 3 bases from J, the gap between germline ends came to 3 bases. The CDR3 DNA follows: TGCAGTGCTAGACGGACAGATACGCAGTATTTT. Its protein is CSARRTDTQYF.

V gene TRBV27 combines with J gene TRBJ1-1; TRBD1 is a possible D gene (5 bases). Germline values: CDR1 MNHEY, CDR2 SMNVEV (reference sequence). The CDR3 has 15 residues. The V end was cut by 5 bases, the J end by 0 bases, with 13 bases between. CDR3 loop: CASSRGESMNTEAFF. CDR3 in DNA: TGTGCCAGCAGTCGGGGGGAAAGTATGAACACTGAAGCTTTCTTT.

In this sample, this clone turned up a few times. The CDR3 bases are TGTGCCAGCCGGGGACTGCAAATGACCTACGAGCAGTACTTC. It translates to CASRGLQMTYEQYF. V usage is TRBV28 and J usage is TRBJ2-7; a weak D match, TRBD2 (6 bases). V gave up 8 bases and J gave up 2 bases, with 16 bases separating them. This CDR3 is built from 14 residues. Per the germline V gene, CDR1 is MDHEN and CDR2 is SYDVKM.

The rearrangement links TRBV5-8 to TRBJ1-6; no reliable D call. CDR1 and CDR2 from the germline V gene are SGHTS and YDEGEE. The ends were cut back, 2 bases at V and 13 bases at J, with 10 bases in the middle. The CDR3 is 12 residues long. The CDR3 DNA is TGTGCCAGCAGCTTTAGTAGTTCCCCCCTCCACTTT. Residues: CASSFSSSPLHF.

This clone has ten or more counts. The chain recombines TRBV7-9 with TRBJ2-7; 7 bases fit TRBD1. CDR1 is SEHNR and CDR2 is FQNEAQ in the germline V gene (reference sequence). The CDR3 is made up of 14 amino acids. V lost 5 bases to trimming and J lost 2 bases; unmatched junction nucleotides: 6. The CDR3 bases are TGTGCCAGCAGCCACCGGGACAGAGCCTACGAGCAGTACTTC. Its translation is CASSHRDRAYEQYF.

V is TRBV20-1 and J is TRBJ2-1, with D uncertain. Trimming took 1 base from V and 8 from J, leaving 6 bases between them. Germline V gene data show CDR1 as DFQATT and CDR2 as SNEGSKA (reference sequence). The CDR3 consists of 11 residues. CDR3 sequence reads: CSARVSHEQFF. Written as DNA, the CDR3 is TGCAGTGCTAGAGTTAGCCATGAGCAGTTCTTC.

The genes are TRBV14 and TRBJ2-7; a weak D match, TRBD1 (6 bases). The germline V gene encodes CDR1 SGHDN and CDR2 FVKESK. Deletions cut 3 bases from V and 3 bases from J, with 15 bases between. The CDR3 is 15 residues long. CDR3 protein: CASSHADSFDYEQYF. In DNA, the CDR3 is TGTGCCAGCAGCCACGCGGACAGCTTTGACTACGAGCAGTACTTC. The full variable domain, its missing parts supplied by reference TRBV14 and TRBJ2-7, is EAGVTQFPSHSVIEKGQTVTLRCDPISGHDNLYWYRRVMGKEIKFLLHFVKESKQDESGMPNNRFLAERTGGTYSTLKVQPAELEDSGVYFCASSHADSFDYEQYFGPGTRLTVT.

J is TRBJ2-2 and V is TRBV15; the match to TRBD1 covers 7 bases. Germline CDR1 and CDR2: LNHNV and YYDKDF (reference sequence). After removal of 3 bases from V and 6 bases from J, the junction contained 7 bases not matched to a gene. This CDR3 contains 15 residues. This CDR3 is CATSRPQQGSGELFF. CDR3 nucleotides: TGTGCCACCAGCAGGCCCCAACAGGGGTCCGGGGAGCTGTTTTTT. Filled out from reference TRBV15 and TRBJ2-2, the complete variable domain reads DAMVIQNPRYQVTQFGKPVTLSCSQTLNHNVMYWYQQKSSQAPKLLFHYYDKDFNNEADTPDNFQSRRPNTSFCFLDIRSPGLGDTAMYLCATSRPQQGSGELFFGEGSRLTVL.

The chain employs TRBV29-1 and TRBJ2-3, with TRBD2 matching 8 bases. V lost 5 bases and J lost 1; bases outside the gene matches: 8. CDR1 SQVTM and CDR2 ANQGSEA come from the germline V gene. This CDR3 region has 15 residues. This CDR3 is CSVSPPAGGTDTQYF. The CDR3 nucleotides read TGCAGCGTTTCCCCCCCAGCGGGGGGCACAGATACGCAGTATTTT.

This chain joins TRBV18 and TRBJ2-3; D remains ambiguous. Trimming removed 6 bases at V and 2 bases at J, with 6 bases between. The germline CDR1 and CDR2 sequences are KGHSH and LQKENI. The CDR3 has 12 residues. The CDR3 coding sequence is TGTGCCAGCTCCGAGTACACAGATACGCAGTATTTT. As protein: CASSEYTDTQYF.

The rearrangement uses TRBV25-1 and TRBJ1-4; tentatively, D is TRBD1 (6 bases). Germline V gives CDR1 MGHDK, CDR2 SYGVNS. V lost 4 bases, J lost 8 bases, and 11 bases lay in between. The CDR3 has 13 amino acids. Written as DNA, the CDR3 is TGTGCCAGCAGTGCAAACAGGGTAGAAAAACTGTTTTTT. It yields the protein CASSANRVEKLFF.

The V call is TRBV4-1, the J call TRBJ2-1; D perhaps matches TRBD1 (5 bases). Trimming cost V 0 bases and J 5 bases, with 8 bases left between them. The CDR3 contains 14 residues. The V gene's germline CDR1 is MGHRA and CDR2 YSYEKL. The CDR3 here is CASSQERGHNEQFF. In DNA form, the CDR3 reads TGCGCCAGCAGCCAAGAAAGGGGTCACAATGAGCAGTTCTTC.

J is TRBJ2-6 and V is TRBV4-3; D perhaps matches TRBD2 (6 bases). The germline V gene encodes CDR1 LGHNA and CDR2 YSLEER. With 3 bases removed from V and 3 bases from J, the gap between germline ends came to 18 bases. The CDR3 runs to 18 residues. This chain's CDR3 is CASSQDLGGGFGANVLTF. The CDR3 region has the DNA TGCGCCAGCAGCCAGGACCTCGGGGGAGGCTTTGGGGCCAACGTCCTGACTTTC.

The gene calls are TRBV4-2 and TRBJ2-7; 8 bases fit TRBD1. The ends lost 0 bases at V and 3 bases at J; junction bases unmatched: 4. The CDR3 is 15 residues long. The germline V gene has CDR1 LGHNA and CDR2 YNFKEQ. CDR3 sequence: CASSQEWTGYYEQYF. CDR3 DNA: TGTGCCAGCAGCCAAGAGTGGACAGGGTACTACGAGCAGTACTTC.

V usage is TRBV7-2 and J usage is TRBJ2-1, with 10 nucleotides matching TRBD2. Germline V gene lookup returns CDR1 SGHTA and CDR2 FQGNSA. V lost 6 bases, J lost 4 bases, and 6 bases stayed unmatched. The CDR3 runs 15 residues. CDR3 residues: CASRGAGGRYNEQFF. The DNA for the CDR3 is TGTGCCAGCAGGGGAGCGGGAGGGCGGTACAATGAGCAGTTCTTC.

The V call is TRBV2, the J call TRBJ2-5, with 11 bases identical to TRBD2. The CDR3 spans 16 residues. V was pared by 5 bases and J by 2 bases, with 7 bases of the junction left unmatched. Germline-derived CDR1 and CDR2 are SNHLY and FYNNEI. The CDR3 region has the DNA TGTGCCAGCAGTCAACCCGGACTAGCGGGTCAAGAGACCCAGTACTTC. Translation gives CASSQPGLAGQETQYF. The variable domain in full, completed from reference TRBV2 and TRBJ2-5, reads EPEVTQTPSHQVTQMGQEVILRCVPISNHLYFYWYRQILGQKVEFLVSFYNNEISEKSEIFDDQFSVERPDGSNFTLKIRSTKLEDSAMYFCASSQPGLAGQETQYFGPGTRLLVL.

The chain carries TRBV4-3 and TRBJ1-4, with 7 positions matching TRBD1. The CDR3 length is 16 residues. CDR1 is LGHNA, CDR2 YSLEER, per germline. The trim removed 0 bases at V and 7 bases at J, leaving 8 bases unmatched. The CDR3 loop reads CASSQDYGGGAEKLFF. CDR3 bases: TGCGCCAGCAGCCAAGATTATGGAGGGGGCGCTGAAAAACTGTTTTTT.

This rearrangement joins TRBV4-1 to TRBJ2-3; weak D call: TRBD2 (5 bases). The V end lost 4 bases, the J end lost 2 bases, and 7 bases lay between the germline ends. Germline V gene sequence: CDR1 MGHRA, CDR2 YSYEKL. This CDR3 spans 13 amino acids. As DNA, the CDR3 is TGCGCCAGCAGCCGGACTGCCACAGATACGCAGTATTTT. Encoded protein: CASSRTATDTQYF.